The 11 T cell receptor beta chains below come from one sample, sequenced in a study of PD-L1 blockade in urothelial cancer. Generated by immunoSEQ multiplex PCR, the TCRdb table keeps only in-frame clones and is missing some. The sample lists 75,000 to 90,000 clones; roughly 82% were seen once. The sample here was PBMCs, taken around atezolizumab (anti-PD-L1) treatment. These receptors were taken from a man in his sixties or seventies with urothelial cancer.

The chain links TRBV5-8 to TRBJ2-7; D may be TRBD1 (6 bases). Between the trimmed V and J ends, which lost 1 base and 2 bases, there was a span of 10 bases. Germline loops: CDR1 SGHTS, CDR2 YDEGEE. This CDR3 is built from 14 residues. Written as DNA, the CDR3 is TGTGCCAGCAGCTTGTCGGACAGCCCCTACGAGCAGTACTTC. Protein: CASSLSDSPYEQYF. Complete variable domain (other parts from reference TRBV5-8 and TRBJ2-7): EAGVTQSPTHLIKTRGQQATLRCSPISGHTSVYWYQQALGLGLQFLLWYDEGEERNRGNFPPRFSGRQFPNYSSELNVNALELEDSALYLCASSLSDSPYEQYFGPGTRLTVT.

A single count supports this clone. The J gene is TRBJ2-5, the V gene TRBV7-2; 7 nucleotides agree with TRBD1. The CDR3 spans 17 residues. CDR1 is SGHTA and CDR2 is FQGNSA in the germline V gene. Losses at the gene ends were 2 bases for V and 4 bases for J; bases not matched to a gene: 13. This chain's CDR3 is CASSLTGVQLSGETQYF. The DNA for the CDR3 is TGTGCCAGCAGCTTAACAGGGGTACAGTTATCGGGAGAGACCCAGTACTTC.

This sequence joins TRBV2 and TRBJ2-4, with 12 bases identical to TRBD2. The V gene end was trimmed by 6 bases and the J gene end by 1 base; junction bases not matched to a gene: 10. This CDR3 region has 18 residues. Germline assignment: CDR1 SNHLY and CDR2 FYNNEI. CDR3 nucleotides: TGTGCCAGCAGGACGGGACTAGCGGGCCCGGGGGCCAAAAACATTCAGTACTTC. It specifies CASRTGLAGPGAKNIQYF.

The chain couples TRBV14 to TRBJ1-1, with 7 bases matching TRBD1. This CDR3 has 18 amino acids. The V gene's germline CDR1 is SGHDN and CDR2 FVKESK. The J segment lost 0 bases and the V segment lost 2 bases, leaving 12 bases of the junction unmatched. CDR3 in DNA: TGTGCCAGCAGCCAAAACTTTCCAGGGGGACGGTTGAACACTGAAGCTTTCTTT. It encodes CASSQNFPGGRLNTEAFF.

This chain links TRBV7-2 with TRBJ2-6; 8 bases align to TRBD2. The length of the CDR3 is 16 residues. J was trimmed by 0 bases and V by 5 bases; bases with no gene match: 3. The germline CDR1 and CDR2 sequences are SGHTA and FQGNSA. The CDR3 protein is CASSPGGSSGANVLTF. The CDR3 DNA follows: TGTGCCAGCAGCCCGGGGGGGAGCTCTGGGGCCAACGTCCTGACTTTC.

The chain couples TRBV18 to TRBJ1-1, with TRBD1 matching over 7 bases. The CDR3 loop spans 12 amino acids. Germline assignment: CDR1 KGHSH and CDR2 LQKENI. V lost 3 bases and J lost 10; bases outside the gene matches: 5. The CDR3 region has the DNA TGTGCCAGCTCACCTGACAGGGATTCAGCTTTCTTT. Translation gives CASSPDRDSAFF.

V and J are TRBV19 and TRBJ2-1, with TRBD1 matching over 7 bases. The ends lost 6 bases at V and 0 bases at J; junction bases unmatched: 2. CDR1 LNHDA and CDR2 SQIVND come from the germline V gene (reference sequence). CDR3 length: 14 residues. The CDR3 reads CASRPGGSYNEQFF. CDR3 bases: TGTGCCAGTAGGCCAGGGGGCTCCTACAATGAGCAGTTCTTC.

V usage is TRBV19 and J usage is TRBJ2-3; 11 nucleotides align to TRBD1. The CDR3 length is 16 residues. The germline V gene has CDR1 LNHDA and CDR2 SQIVND (reference sequence). The junction had 10 bases not matched to a gene; V was cut back by 6 bases and J by 5 bases. In DNA form, the CDR3 reads TGTGCCAGTAGCATCAACCCCGGGACAGGGGGAGATACGCAGTATTTT. Its protein product is CASSINPGTGGDTQYF.

The chain joins TRBV7-6 to TRBJ2-1; 8 bases are shared with TRBD1. V dropped 3 bases and J dropped 6; count of bases not matched to a gene: 7. Germline V gene sequence: CDR1 SGHVS, CDR2 FNYEAQ. This CDR3 region has 15 residues. CDR3 nucleotide sequence: TGTGCCAGCAGCTTGACAGGGGAATCTGGCAATGAGCAGTTCTTC. Amino acid sequence: CASSLTGESGNEQFF.

The chain couples TRBV5-1 to TRBJ2-7, with 7 bases aligning to TRBD1. This CDR3 comprises 14 residues. J was trimmed by 7 bases and V by 2 bases; bases with no gene match: 9. Per germline, CDR1 SGHRS and CDR2 YFSETQ. DNA for the CDR3: TGCGCCAGCAGCTTCCGGGACAGCCCAAGGGAGCAGTACTTC. Encoded protein: CASSFRDSPREQYF.

Only a few counts were recorded for this clone. The chain carries TRBV6-6 and TRBJ2-1; no reliable D call. This CDR3 comprises 12 residues. V was cut by 2 bases and J by 6 bases, with 5 bases left in between. Germline V CDR1 and CDR2: MNHNY, SVGAGI (reference sequence). For the CDR3, the DNA is TGTGCCAGCAGTTACGCGATCAATGAGCAGTTCTTC. Translation: CASSYAINEQFF.